Listed below are T cell receptor beta chains from one sample, sequenced in a study of cytomegalovirus exposure and HLA in healthy donors. Here immunoSEQ multiplex PCR was the method, and the copy in TCRdb shows in-frame clones only, minus some. This table has approximately 130,000 clones, 80% to 85% appearing once. Material: PBMCs. Receptors were obtained from a woman aged 40 to 50 in good health and CMV-seronegative. Both conserved end residues are part of each CDR3. D genes are given only for firm matches. Rows may omit the clone size; those that give it use once, few, many or a size class.

j_gene | d_gene | abundance | v_gene | CDR3aa | CDR3nt
TRBJ2-2 | TRBD1 | NA | TRBV10-2 | CASRAGTENTGELFF | TGCGCCAGCAGGGCCGGGACAGAAAACACCGGGGAGCTGTTTTTT
TRBJ2-1 | NA | NA | TRBV5-1 | CASSFAGFYEQFF | TGCGCCAGCAGCTTCGCAGGGTTTTATGAGCAGTTCTTC
TRBJ1-3 | NA | NA | TRBV28 | CASSSGDSGNTIYF | TGTGCCAGCAGCTCAGGGGACTCTGGAAACACCATATATTTT
TRBJ2-7 | NA | NA | TRBV9 | CASSVGQGSPGYF | NA
TRBJ2-5 | TRBD1 | once | TRBV7-2 | CASSGQGGETQYF | TGTGCCAGCTCAGGACAGGGGGGGGAGACCCAGTACTTC
TRBJ1-1 | NA | NA | TRBV21-1 | CASSTQGAGNTEAFF | TGTGCCAGCAGCACCCAGGGGGCGGGTAACACTGAAGCTTTCTTT
TRBJ1-3 | NA | NA | TRBV18 | CASSPLAGSRSGNTIYF | TGTGCCAGCTCACCACTTGCAGGCTCCCGCTCTGGAAACACCATATATTTT
TRBJ2-2 | NA | NA | TRBV4-1 | CASRADIIGELFF | TGCGCCAGCAGAGCTGATATTATCGGGGAGCTGTTTTTT
TRBJ1-6 | NA | NA | TRBV5-4 | CASSRVGGSYNSPLHF | TGTGCCAGCAGTCGTGTGGGGGGCTCCTATAATTCACCCCTCCACTTT
TRBJ2-5 | TRBD1 | NA | TRBV5-6 | CASSGTGQGQETQYF | TGTGCCAGCAGCGGTACTGGACAGGGACAAGAGACCCAGTACTTC
TRBJ2-1 | TRBD2 | NA | TRBV5-1 | CASSLYRGLAGVSPYNEQFF | TGCGCCAGCAGCCTGTACCGGGGACTAGCGGGGGTATCACCCTATAATGAGCAGTTCTTC
TRBJ1-1 | NA | NA | TRBV6-5 | CASSYSIGGNTEAFF | TGTGCCAGCAGTTACTCGATCGGGGGGAACACTGAAGCTTTCTTT
TRBJ1-5 | TRBD1 | NA | TRBV19 | CASSIDGTGTYSNQPQHF | TGTGCCAGTAGTATAGATGGGACAGGAACATATAGCAATCAGCCCCAGCATTTT
TRBJ2-2 | TRBD1 | NA | TRBV9 | CASSAPGQVNTGELFF | TGTGCCAGCAGCGCGCCGGGACAGGTCAACACCGGGGAGCTGTTTTTT
TRBJ2-7 | TRBD1 | NA | TRBV18 | CASSPRSTGGSYEQYF | TGTGCCAGCTCACCACGGTCCACAGGGGGCTCCTACGAGCAGTACTTC
TRBJ1-2 | NA | NA | TRBV7-9 | CASSFGQDYGYTF | TGTGCCAGCAGCTTTGGGCAGGATTATGGCTACACCTTC
TRBJ1-6 | NA | NA | TRBV5-4 | CASSSSEGTNSPLHF | TGTGCCAGCAGCTCCTCCGAGGGTACGAATTCACCCCTCCACTTT
TRBJ1-1 | NA | NA | TRBV7-2 | CAVSGRIMNTEAFF | TGTGCCGTCAGTGGCAGGATCATGAACACTGAAGCTTTCTTT
TRBJ2-7 | TRBD2 | NA | TRBV2 | CASMTSPHEQYF | TGTGCCAGCATGACTAGCCCCCACGAGCAGTACTTC
TRBJ2-1 | TRBD2 | NA | TRBV10-2 | CASSEHPSGSFSSYNEQFF | TGCGCCAGCAGTGAACATCCTAGCGGATCGTTTAGCTCCTACAATGAGCAGTTCTTC
TRBJ2-2 | TRBD1 | NA | TRBV4-2 | CASSQPGQGSAGELFF | TGTGCCAGCAGCCAACCGGGACAGGGGAGTGCCGGGGAGCTGTTTTTT
TRBJ2-7 | NA | NA | TRBV18 | CASSPPGGRVVYEQYF | TGTGCCAGCTCACCACCGGGAGGTAGGGTTGTCTACGAGCAGTACTTC
TRBJ2-7 | NA | NA | TRBV29-1 | CSVEDRRVGGREQYF | TGCAGCGTTGAAGATCGGCGGGTGGGTGGGCGCGAGCAGTACTTC
TRBJ1-1 | NA | NA | TRBV7-2 | CASSLNRELNTEAFF | TGTGCCAGCAGCCTCAACCGGGAGCTGAACACTGAAGCTTTCTTT
TRBJ2-1 | TRBD2 | NA | TRBV28 | CASRSGLAGHNEQFF | TGTGCCAGCAGATCTGGACTAGCGGGACATAATGAGCAGTTCTTC
TRBJ2-3 | NA | NA | TRBV30 | CAWSVLQGDTQYF | TGTGCCTGGAGTGTCCTACAGGGTGATACGCAGTATTTT
TRBJ1-1 | TRBD1 | few | TRBV6-1 | CASSDRGHLTEAFF | TGTGCCAGCAGTGACAGGGGGCACTTGACTGAAGCTTTCTTT
TRBJ1-5 | TRBD1 | NA | TRBV6-6 | CASRIRGLLSNQPQHF | TGTGCCAGCAGGATCAGGGGGCTCCTTAGCAATCAGCCCCAGCATTTT
TRBJ2-1 | TRBD2 | NA | TRBV11-2 | CASSFIIGLAGEQFF | TGTGCCAGCAGCTTCATTATTGGACTAGCGGGAGAGCAGTTCTTC
TRBJ2-3 | TRBD2 | NA | TRBV4-3 | CASSQDFSGGRTDTQYF | TGCGCCAGCAGCCAAGATTTTAGCGGGGGGAGGACAGATACGCAGTATTTT
TRBJ1-5 | NA | NA | TRBV5-8 | CGTHPNQPQHF | TGTGGCACACACCCTAATCAGCCCCAGCATTTT
TRBJ1-2 | NA | NA | TRBV10-3 | CAISDSSGVGGYTF | TGTGCCATCAGTGACAGTTCTGGAGTGGGTGGCTACACCTTC
TRBJ1-1 | NA | NA | TRBV6-4 | CASSVQGGTEAFF | TGTGCCAGCAGTGTACAGGGCGGCACTGAAGCTTTCTTT
TRBJ2-3 | TRBD2 | many | TRBV27 | CASSYLTGLRDTQYF | TGTGCCAGCAGTTACTTAACGGGACTAAGGGATACGCAGTATTTT
TRBJ2-4 | NA | NA | TRBV5-5 | CASSYLGGPLLAKNIQYF | TGTGCCAGCAGTTACCTAGGGGGACCGCTCTTAGCCAAAAACATTCAGTACTTC
TRBJ2-2 | TRBD2 | NA | TRBV19 | CASSIRWASGSFAGELFF | TGTGCCAGTAGTATTAGGTGGGCTAGCGGGTCTTTCGCCGGGGAGCTGTTTTTT